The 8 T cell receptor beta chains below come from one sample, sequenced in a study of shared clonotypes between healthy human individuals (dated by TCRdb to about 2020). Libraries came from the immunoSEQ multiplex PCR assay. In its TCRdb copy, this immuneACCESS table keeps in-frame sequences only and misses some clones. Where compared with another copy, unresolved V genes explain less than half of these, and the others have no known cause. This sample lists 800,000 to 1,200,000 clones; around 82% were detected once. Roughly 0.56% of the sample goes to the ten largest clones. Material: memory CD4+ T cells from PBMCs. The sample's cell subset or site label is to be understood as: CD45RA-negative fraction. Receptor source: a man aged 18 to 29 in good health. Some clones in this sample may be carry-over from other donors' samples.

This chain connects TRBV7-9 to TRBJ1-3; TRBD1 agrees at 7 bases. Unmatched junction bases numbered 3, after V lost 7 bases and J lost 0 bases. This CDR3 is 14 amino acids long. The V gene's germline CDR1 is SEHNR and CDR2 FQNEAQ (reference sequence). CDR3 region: CASTSGGSGNTIYF. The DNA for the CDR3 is TGTGCCAGCACCTCAGGGGGCTCTGGAAACACCATATATTTT.

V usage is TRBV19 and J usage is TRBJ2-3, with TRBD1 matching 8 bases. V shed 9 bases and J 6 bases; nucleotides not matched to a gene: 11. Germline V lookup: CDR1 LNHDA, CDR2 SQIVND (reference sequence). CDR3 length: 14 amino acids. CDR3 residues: CASRPTGALDTQYF. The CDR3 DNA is TGTGCCAGCAGACCGACAGGGGCGTTGGATACGCAGTATTTT.

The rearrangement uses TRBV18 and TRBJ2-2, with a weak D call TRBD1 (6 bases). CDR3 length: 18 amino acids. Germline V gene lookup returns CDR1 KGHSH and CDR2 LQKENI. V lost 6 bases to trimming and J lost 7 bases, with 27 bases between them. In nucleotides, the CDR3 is TGTGCCAGCTCGCGGGCTCGACGAAGGACAGAAGGGGACGGGGAGCTGTTTTTT. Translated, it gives CASSRARRRTEGDGELFF.

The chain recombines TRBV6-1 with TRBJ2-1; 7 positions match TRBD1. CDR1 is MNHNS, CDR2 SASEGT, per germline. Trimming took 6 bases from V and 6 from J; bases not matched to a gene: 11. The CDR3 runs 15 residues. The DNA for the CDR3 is TGTGCCAGCAGGGCCAGGGGGAAAAAGGCCAATGAGCAGTTCTTC. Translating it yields CASRARGKKANEQFF.

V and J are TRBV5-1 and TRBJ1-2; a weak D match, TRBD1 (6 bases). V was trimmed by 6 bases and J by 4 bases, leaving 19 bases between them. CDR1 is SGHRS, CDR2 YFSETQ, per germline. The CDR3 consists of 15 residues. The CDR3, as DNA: TGCGCCAGCACCCCTGGTCGGGGGCCTATCTATGGCTACACCTTC. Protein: CASTPGRGPIYGYTF. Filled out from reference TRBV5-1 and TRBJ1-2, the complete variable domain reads KAGVTQTPRYLIKTRGQQVTLSCSPISGHRSVSWYQQTPGQGLQFLFEYFSETQRNKGNFPGRFSGRQFSNSRSEMNVSTLELGDSALYLCASTPGRGPIYGYTFGSGTRLTVV.

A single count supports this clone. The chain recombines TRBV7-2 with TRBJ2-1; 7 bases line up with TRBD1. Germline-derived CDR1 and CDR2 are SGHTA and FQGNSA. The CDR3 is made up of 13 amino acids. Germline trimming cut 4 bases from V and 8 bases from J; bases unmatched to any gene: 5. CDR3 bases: TGTGCCAGCAGCTACAGGGGCTTGGATGAGCAGTTCTTC. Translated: CASSYRGLDEQFF.

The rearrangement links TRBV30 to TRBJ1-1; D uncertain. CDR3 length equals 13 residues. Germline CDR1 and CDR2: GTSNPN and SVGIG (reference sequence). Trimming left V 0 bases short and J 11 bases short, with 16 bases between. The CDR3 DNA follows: TGTGCCTGGAGTGTACAAGGGAGAGCGGCGGCTTTCTTT. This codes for CAWSVQGRAAAFF.

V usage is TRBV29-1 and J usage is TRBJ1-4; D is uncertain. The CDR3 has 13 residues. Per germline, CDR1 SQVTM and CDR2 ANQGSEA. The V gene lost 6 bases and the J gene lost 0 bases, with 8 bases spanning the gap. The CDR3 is CSVKSATNEKLFF. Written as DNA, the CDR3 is TGCAGCGTCAAGAGTGCAACTAATGAAAAACTGTTTTTT.